This TCR beta chain is from a study of cytomegalovirus exposure and HLA in healthy donors. General study findings and limits: Later on, an analysis tied 15,000 or so TCR beta sequences to HLA alleles at 0.05 false discovery rate.

Amplification used 60 Vbeta primers and 13 Jbeta primers. Produced via immunoSEQ multiplex PCR; TCRdb's table is partial and in-frame only. The sample holds about 170,000 clones; about 88% are singletons and the top ten take 2% to 2.5%. The CDR3 covers 14 residues. Per the germline V gene, CDR1 is ENHRY and CDR2 is SYGVKD. The germline V and J ends were trimmed by 4 bases and 1 base, with 8 bases remaining between them. About this clone itself: Its specificity is unknown.

V and J are TRBV10-3 and TRBJ1-5, with no clear D. The TCR originated in a man between 18 and 29 years old in good health and CMV-seropositive. Sequencing was performed on PBMCs. The CDR3 bases are TGTGCCATCAGTGCAGCGGACAGCAATCAGCCCCAGCATTTT. It specifies CAISAADSNQPQHF.